The clone carrying this T cell receptor beta chain was seen at least ten times. This sample stems from a study of blood T cells in healthy people across ages. Together with a sample-barcoded 5' primer, a J-beta primer mix was included in a second PCR lasting about 6 to 11 cycles. A template-switch adaptor with 12 random nucleotides tagged each cDNA molecule. Using its own MiXCR run on the 5' RACE reads, TCRdb lists one record per CDR3 protein. In the table there are 1.5 million to 2 million distinct CDR3 sequences, approximately 28% of which are singletons. The length of the CDR3 is 16 residues. Germline V lookup: CDR1 MNHEY, CDR2 SVGAGI. Trimming stripped 5 bases from V and 0 bases from J, with 17 bases between.

The sequencing input was blood. V gene TRBV6-5 combines with J gene TRBJ2-7, with D possibly matching TRBD2 (5 bases). This TCR was recovered from a young woman in good health. The CDR3 region has the DNA TGTGCCAGCAGTCCTACGTTGGGAGAAAGCTCCTACGAGCAGTACTTC. It yields the protein CASSPTLGESSYEQYF.